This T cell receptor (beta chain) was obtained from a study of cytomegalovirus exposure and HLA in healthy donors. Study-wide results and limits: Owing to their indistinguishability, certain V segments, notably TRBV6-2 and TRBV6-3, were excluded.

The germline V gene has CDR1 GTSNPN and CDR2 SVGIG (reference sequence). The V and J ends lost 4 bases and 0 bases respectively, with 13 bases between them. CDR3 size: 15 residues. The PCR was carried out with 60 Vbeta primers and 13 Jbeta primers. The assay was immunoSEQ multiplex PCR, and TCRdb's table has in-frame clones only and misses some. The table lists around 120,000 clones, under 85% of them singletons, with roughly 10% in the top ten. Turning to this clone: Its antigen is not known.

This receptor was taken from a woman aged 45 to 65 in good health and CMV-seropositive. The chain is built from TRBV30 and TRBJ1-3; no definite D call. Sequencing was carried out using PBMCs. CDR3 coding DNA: TGTGCCTGGAATCCCCGAACAGACTCTGGAAACACCATATATTTT. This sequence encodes CAWNPRTDSGNTIYF.